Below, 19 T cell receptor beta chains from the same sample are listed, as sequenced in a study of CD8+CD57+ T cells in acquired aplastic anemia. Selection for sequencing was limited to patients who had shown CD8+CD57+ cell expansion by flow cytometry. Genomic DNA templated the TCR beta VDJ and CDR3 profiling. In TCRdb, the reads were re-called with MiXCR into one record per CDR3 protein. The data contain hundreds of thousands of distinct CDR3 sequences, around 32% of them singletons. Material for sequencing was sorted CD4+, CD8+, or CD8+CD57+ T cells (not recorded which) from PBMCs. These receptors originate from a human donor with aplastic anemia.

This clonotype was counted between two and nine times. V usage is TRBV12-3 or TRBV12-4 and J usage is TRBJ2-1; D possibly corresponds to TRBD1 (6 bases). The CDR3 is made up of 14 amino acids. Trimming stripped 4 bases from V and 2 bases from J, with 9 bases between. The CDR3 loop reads CASSSGVTYNEQFF. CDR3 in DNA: TGTGCCAGCAGTTCAGGGGTCACCTACAATGAGCAGTTCTTC.

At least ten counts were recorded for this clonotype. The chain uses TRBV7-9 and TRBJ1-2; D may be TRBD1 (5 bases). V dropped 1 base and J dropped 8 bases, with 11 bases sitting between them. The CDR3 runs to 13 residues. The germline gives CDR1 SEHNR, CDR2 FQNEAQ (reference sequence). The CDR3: CASSLEGEGGYTF. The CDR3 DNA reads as TGTGCCAGCAGCTTAGAAGGGGAGGGCGGCTACACCTTC.

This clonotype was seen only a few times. The CDR3 here is CASSIVGVAGANVLTF. The CDR3 nucleotides read TGTGCCAGTAGTATAGTAGGAGTGGCTGGGGCCAACGTCCTGACTTTC. J is TRBJ2-6 and V is TRBV19; D is unresolved. The germline V gene has CDR1 LNHDA and CDR2 SQIVND (reference sequence). The CDR3 is made up of 16 amino acids. Trimming left V 1 base short and J 2 bases short, with 9 bases between. Complete variable domain (other parts from reference TRBV19 and TRBJ2-6): DGGITQSPKYLFRKEGQNVTLSCEQNLNHDAMYWYRQDPGQGLRLIYYSQIVNDFQKGDIAEGYSVSREKKESFPLTVTSAQKNPTAFYLCASSIVGVAGANVLTFGAGSRLTVL.

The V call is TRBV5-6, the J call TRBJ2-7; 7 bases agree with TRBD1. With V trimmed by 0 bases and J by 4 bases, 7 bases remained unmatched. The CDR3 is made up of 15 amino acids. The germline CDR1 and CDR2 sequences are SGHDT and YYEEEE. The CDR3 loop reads CASSLGQGVRYEQYV. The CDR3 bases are TGTGCCAGCAGCTTGGGACAGGGAGTTCGATACGAGCAGTACGTC.

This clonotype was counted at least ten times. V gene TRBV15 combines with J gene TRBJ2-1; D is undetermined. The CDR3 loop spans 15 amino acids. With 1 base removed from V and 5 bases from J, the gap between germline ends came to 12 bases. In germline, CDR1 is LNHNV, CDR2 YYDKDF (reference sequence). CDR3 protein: CATSRARLLNNEQFF. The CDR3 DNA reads TGTGCCACCAGCAGAGCTAGGCTCCTGAACAATGAGCAGTTCTTC.

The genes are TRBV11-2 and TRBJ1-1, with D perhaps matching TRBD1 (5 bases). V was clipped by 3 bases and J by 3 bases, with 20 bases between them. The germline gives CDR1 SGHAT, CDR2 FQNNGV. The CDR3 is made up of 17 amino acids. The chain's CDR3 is CASSLSHRFQGDTEAFF. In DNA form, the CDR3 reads TGTGCCAGCAGCTTGAGTCACCGTTTTCAGGGCGACACTGAAGCTTTCTTT.

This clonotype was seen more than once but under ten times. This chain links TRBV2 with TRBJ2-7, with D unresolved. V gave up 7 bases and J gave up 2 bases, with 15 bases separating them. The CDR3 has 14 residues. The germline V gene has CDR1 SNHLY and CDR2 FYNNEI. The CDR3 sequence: CASTPWTPTYEQYF. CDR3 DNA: TGTGCCAGCACCCCCTGGACCCCTACCTACGAGCAGTACTTC.

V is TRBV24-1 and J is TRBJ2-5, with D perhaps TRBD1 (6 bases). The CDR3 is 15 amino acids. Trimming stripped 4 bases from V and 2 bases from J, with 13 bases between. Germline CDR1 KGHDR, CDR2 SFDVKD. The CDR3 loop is CATSDLDSKQETQYF. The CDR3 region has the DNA TGTGCCACCAGTGACCTGGACAGCAAGCAAGAGACCCAGTACTTC.

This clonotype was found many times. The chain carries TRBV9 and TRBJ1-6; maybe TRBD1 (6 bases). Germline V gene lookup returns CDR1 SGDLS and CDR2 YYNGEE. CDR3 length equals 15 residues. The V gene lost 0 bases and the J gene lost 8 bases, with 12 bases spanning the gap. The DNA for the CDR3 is TGTGCCAGCAGCGTAGAATCACAGGGTTATTCACCCCTCCACTTT. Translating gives CASSVESQGYSPLHF.

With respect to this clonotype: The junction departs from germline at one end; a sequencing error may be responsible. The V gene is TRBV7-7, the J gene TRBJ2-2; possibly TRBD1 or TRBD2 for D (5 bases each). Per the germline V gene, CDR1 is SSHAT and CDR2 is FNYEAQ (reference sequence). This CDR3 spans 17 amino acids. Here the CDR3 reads CASSRIRGATNTGELFF. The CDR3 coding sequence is TGTGCTAGCAGCCGGATCCGGGGCGCTACGAACACCGGGGAGCTGTTTTTT.

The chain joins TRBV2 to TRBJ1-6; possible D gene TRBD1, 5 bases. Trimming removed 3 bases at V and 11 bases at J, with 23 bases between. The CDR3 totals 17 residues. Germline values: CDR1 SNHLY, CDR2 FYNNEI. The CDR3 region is CASSDTKVGAVGAPLHF. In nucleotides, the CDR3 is TGTGCCAGCAGTGATACGAAGGTCGGGGCCGTTGGAGCACCCCTCCACTTT.

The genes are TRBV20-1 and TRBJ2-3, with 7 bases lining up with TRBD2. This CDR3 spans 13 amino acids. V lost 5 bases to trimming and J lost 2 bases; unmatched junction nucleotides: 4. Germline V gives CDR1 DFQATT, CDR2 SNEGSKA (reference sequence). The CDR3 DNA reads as TGCAGTGCTGTACTAGCGCCCACAGATACGCAGTATTTT. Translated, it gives CSAVLAPTDTQYF.

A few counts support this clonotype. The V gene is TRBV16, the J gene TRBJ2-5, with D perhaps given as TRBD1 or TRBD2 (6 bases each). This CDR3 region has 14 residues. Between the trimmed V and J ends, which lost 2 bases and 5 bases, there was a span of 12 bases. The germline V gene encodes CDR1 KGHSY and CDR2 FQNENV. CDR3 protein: CASSQRRGGETQYF. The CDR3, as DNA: TGTGCCAGCAGCCAACGCAGGGGAGGCGAGACCCAGTACTTC.

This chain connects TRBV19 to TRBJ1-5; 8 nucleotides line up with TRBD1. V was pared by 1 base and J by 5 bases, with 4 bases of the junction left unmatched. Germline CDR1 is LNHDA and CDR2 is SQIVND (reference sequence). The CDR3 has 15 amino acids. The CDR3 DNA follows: TGTGCCAGTAGTATAGTCGGCAGGGGGCATCAGCCCCAGCATTTT. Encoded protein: CASSIVGRGHQPQHF.

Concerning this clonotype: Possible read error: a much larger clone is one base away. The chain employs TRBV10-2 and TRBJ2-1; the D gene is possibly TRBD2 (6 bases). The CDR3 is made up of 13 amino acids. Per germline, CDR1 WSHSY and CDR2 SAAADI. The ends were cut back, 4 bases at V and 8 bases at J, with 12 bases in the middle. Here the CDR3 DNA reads TGCGCCAGCAGTGTACGGAGGGAGCATGAGCAGTTCTTC. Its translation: CASSVRREHEQFF.

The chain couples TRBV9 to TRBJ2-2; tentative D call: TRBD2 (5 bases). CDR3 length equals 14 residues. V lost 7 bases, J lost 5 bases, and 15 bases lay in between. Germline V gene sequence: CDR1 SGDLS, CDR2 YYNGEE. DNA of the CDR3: TGTGCCAGCTCACCGGAGGTGAGGACCGGGGAGCTGTTTTTT. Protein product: CASSPEVRTGELFF.

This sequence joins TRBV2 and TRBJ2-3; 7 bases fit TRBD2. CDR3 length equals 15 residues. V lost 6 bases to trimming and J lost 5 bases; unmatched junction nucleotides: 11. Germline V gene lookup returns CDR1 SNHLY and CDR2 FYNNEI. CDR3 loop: CASRKTSVVIDTQYF. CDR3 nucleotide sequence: TGTGCCAGCAGAAAAACTAGCGTAGTGATAGATACGCAGTATTTT. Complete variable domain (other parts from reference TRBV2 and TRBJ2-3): EPEVTQTPSHQVTQMGQEVILRCVPISNHLYFYWYRQILGQKVEFLVSFYNNEISEKSEIFDDQFSVERPDGSNFTLKIRSTKLEDSAMYFCASRKTSVVIDTQYFGPGTRLTVL.

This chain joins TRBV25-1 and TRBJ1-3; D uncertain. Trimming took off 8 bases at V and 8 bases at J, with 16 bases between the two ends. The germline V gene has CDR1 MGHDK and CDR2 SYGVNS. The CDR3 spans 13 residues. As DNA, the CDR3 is TGTGCCAGCTCACCACCGGGTTTTGACACCATATATTTT. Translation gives CASSPPGFDTIYF.

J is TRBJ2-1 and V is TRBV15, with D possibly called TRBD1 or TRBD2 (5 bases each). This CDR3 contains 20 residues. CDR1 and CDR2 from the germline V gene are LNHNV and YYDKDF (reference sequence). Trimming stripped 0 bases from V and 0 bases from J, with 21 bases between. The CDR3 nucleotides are TGTGCCACCAGCAGAGATAGTCCCATGGGGCTAGGGAGCTCCTACAATGAGCAGTTCTTC. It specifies CATSRDSPMGLGSSYNEQFF.